Described below is a single T cell receptor beta chain sequence and its context. Its cognate antigen has yet to be identified. Qualities for individual bases were not recorded, and no much larger clone is one base off. V is pruned by 10 bases and J by 1 base, leaving 16 bases of the junction without a gene match. There are 17 amino acids in the CDR3, from cysteine to phenylalanine inclusive. The CDR3 DNA has 51 bases and is translated from base 1. The germline V gene provides CDR1 SNHLY and CDR2 FYNNEI. The immunoSEQ Assay, a bias-controlled multiplex PCR, was used to amplify TCRbeta CDR3 regions from genomic DNA. The published analysis was carried out like this. Nucleated cell counts per sample were estimated from amplification of reference gene primers within the assay. Sequence reads were collapsed and filtered to measure the absolute abundance of every unique TCRbeta CDR3 rearrangement. For each sample, productive Simpson clonality was calculated as the square root of Simpson's diversity index over productive rearrangements. TCRdb took over this immuneACCESS table, retaining in-frame rearrangements with V and J assigned. Such tables are incomplete; in checked studies, under half of the missing clones stem from an unresolved V gene, and the remainder is unexplained. The DNA was the basis for D and trimming; V, J and clone size are from that table. This sample has some 54,000 clones in its table, and 75% to 95% of those were observed once. The top ten constitute about 2.2% of the sample.

This record comes from a study of blood T cell repertoires in COVID-19 (dated by TCRdb to 2020 to 2022). Study-level background: Samples from collaborators originated in the United States, Italy and Spain and spanned both the acute and convalescent phases of COVID-19. A freely available public database, intended as a resource for researchers studying the immune response to SARS-CoV-2, is where the repertoires were released. Subjects who had been exposed to COVID-19, were actively infected with it, or had recovered from it provided the deeply sampled blood TCRbeta repertoires that made up the dataset. The samples were drawn from the first 160 participants of the ongoing ImmuneRACE study and from 1,254 subjects provided by 6 global collaborators. The material from the prospective study consisted of cDNA or gDNA derived from T cells, B-cell-depleted T cells, or PBMCs. The sample metadata nearly always contained a de-identified subject ID, COVID-19 status, age in years and sex. Where HLA class I and class II types were available, the types were taken from metadata supplied by the sample provider, not from assay-based typing. Paper-wide results and their limitations: The amount of clinical and demographic metadata varied by source and participant and was provided uncurated.

Collaborating institutions collected whole blood in K2EDTA tubes following their own protocols. For TCRbeta analysis, collaborator samples were shipped as frozen whole blood, as isolated PBMCs, or as DNA extracted from either sample type. The sequencing sample was made of peripheral blood. The chain joins TRBV2 to TRBJ2-3, and TRBD2 aligns with 8 junction nucleotides. The TCR comes from a man in his 60s with acute or convalescent COVID-19. The CDR3 is CATRDGRAFRGTDTQYF. DNA sequence: TGTGCCACCAGGGACGGGAGGGCCTTTCGCGGCACAGATACGCAGTATTTT.